Shown below are 15 T cell receptor beta chains from a single sample sequenced in a study of T cells in Graves' hyperthyroidism and ophthalmopathy. There were TCR beta CDR3 regions amplified from RNA transcripts. HTBI primers drove first-round RT-PCR of the TCR CDR3. TCRdb re-derived calls from the multiplex PCR reads in MiXCR, one entry per CDR3 protein. The sample lists around 250,000 distinct CDR3 sequences, roughly 17% seen once, with around 28% in the top ten. Source material: blood. Every receptor here comes from a woman aged 18-29 years with Graves' ophthalmopathy.

The V gene is TRBV5-4, the J gene TRBJ1-4; 9 bases line up with TRBD1. Germline trimming cut 2 bases from V and 8 bases from J; bases unmatched to any gene: 4. Per the germline V gene, CDR1 is SGHNT and CDR2 is YYREEE (reference sequence). This CDR3 region has 14 residues. The CDR3 region has the DNA TGTGCCAGCAGCTTCCGGGACAGGGACGAAAAACTGTTTTTT. This sequence encodes CASSFRDRDEKLFF.

In the case of this clonotype: Since a much larger clone is just one base distant, this may be a read error. This sequence joins TRBV5-4 and TRBJ1-2, with TRBD1 matching over 7 bases. CDR1 and CDR2 (germline): SGHNT, YYREEE (reference sequence). This CDR3 comprises 14 residues. CDR3 in amino acids: CVSSPLDRVDGYTF. The CDR3 DNA is TGTGTCAGCAGCCCACTCGACAGGGTGGATGGCTACACCTTC.

There are many counts of this clonotype. This sequence joins TRBV27 and TRBJ2-3; 7 bases fit TRBD2. The CDR3 has 16 residues. The trim removed 2 bases at V and 4 bases at J, leaving 9 bases unmatched. Germline values: CDR1 MNHEY, CDR2 SMNVEV (reference sequence). The CDR3 spells CASSLIWRETSDTQYF. CDR3 DNA: TGTGCCAGCAGTTTAATTTGGCGGGAGACCTCAGATACGCAGTATTTT.

This clonotype was picked up many times. The J gene is TRBJ1-1, the V gene TRBV10-3; a possible D gene is TRBD1 (5 bases). Germline V gene sequence: CDR1 ENHRY, CDR2 SYGVKD. This CDR3 has 12 amino acids. Deletions cut 10 bases from V and 0 bases from J, with 9 bases between. This CDR3 reads CASQGLNTEAFF. Written as DNA, the CDR3 is TGTGCCAGCCAGGGACTGAACACTGAAGCTTTCTTT.

This clonotype was picked up a small number of times. This chain joins TRBV15 and TRBJ2-5, with 7 bases identical to TRBD2. Trimming at V came to 4 bases and at J to 5 bases, leaving 4 bases not matched to a gene. Germline CDR1 reads LNHNV; CDR2 reads YYDKDF (reference sequence). CDR3 length: 13 residues. DNA of the CDR3: TGTGCCACCAGCACGGGGGGAAGGGAGACCCAGTACTTC. This codes for CATSTGGRETQYF.

This clonotype has only a few counts. A much bigger clone sits one base away, suggesting this may be a read error. V and J are TRBV5-6 and TRBJ2-1; D is possibly TRBD1 (6 bases). Germline-derived CDR1 and CDR2 are SGHDT and YYEEEE. Trimming left V 5 bases short and J 9 bases short, with 21 bases between. This CDR3 is built from 15 residues. This CDR3 is CASSLDRPFFSEQFF. The CDR3 DNA is TGTGCCAGCAGTTTAGACAGGCCCTTTTTCAGTGAGCAGTTCTTC.

V usage is TRBV2 and J usage is TRBJ2-5, with TRBD2 matching 13 bases. Germline V gene data show CDR1 as SNHLY and CDR2 as FYNNEI. CDR3 length: 15 residues. V gave up 6 bases and J gave up 5 bases; unmatched junction bases: 6. The CDR3 nucleotides are TGTGCCAGCAGCTGGACTAGCGGGAGTGTCGAGACCCAGTACTTC. Its translation is CASSWTSGSVETQYF.

This clonotype appeared many times. This sequence joins TRBV14 and TRBJ2-3; D remains ambiguous. V was pared by 1 base and J by 2 bases, with 10 bases between. The CDR3 has 15 residues. The germline gives CDR1 SGHDN, CDR2 FVKESK. The CDR3 coding sequence is TGTGCCAGCAGCCAAGCGTGGCAGATCACAGATACGCAGTATTTT. Its translation is CASSQAWQITDTQYF.

This clonotype was observed at least ten times. The chain carries TRBV12-3 or TRBV12-4 and TRBJ1-1, with D hard to call. The CDR3 is 14 amino acids. Deletions cut 6 bases from V and 1 base from J, with 12 bases between. CDR3 sequence reads: CASRPPNKNTEAFF. CDR3 nucleotide sequence: TGTGCCAGCAGACCCCCTAACAAGAACACTGAAGCTTTCTTT.

This clonotype has ten or more counts. The chain uses TRBV2 and TRBJ2-1; tentatively, D is TRBD2 (6 bases). The CDR3 sequence is 15 residues long. Trimming took off 7 bases at V and 6 bases at J, with 19 bases between the two ends. Germline CDR1 SNHLY, CDR2 FYNNEI. CDR3 sequence reads: CASNQGLAPGNEQFF. DNA for the CDR3: TGTGCCAGCAACCAGGGACTCGCGCCGGGCAATGAGCAGTTCTTC.

The chain combines TRBV18 with TRBJ1-1; 7 bases fit TRBD1. The CDR3 consists of 16 residues. The germline CDR1 and CDR2 sequences are KGHSH and LQKENI. After removal of 6 bases from V and 0 bases from J, the junction contained 10 bases not matched to a gene. Here the CDR3 DNA reads TGTGCCAGCTCTCTGAACAGGGGTACCCTGAACACTGAAGCTTTCTTT. Its protein is CASSLNRGTLNTEAFF.

This clonotype was found many times. The chain has TRBV18 and TRBJ2-7; 9 bases line up with TRBD1. The CDR3 is made up of 15 amino acids. Germline assignment: CDR1 KGHSH and CDR2 LQKENI. Losses at the gene ends were 2 bases for V and 7 bases for J; bases not matched to a gene: 9. The CDR3 spells CASSPFTGGAGEQYF. The CDR3 bases are TGTGCCAGCTCACCATTCACAGGGGGCGCGGGGGAGCAGTACTTC.

This clonotype was found many times. The gene calls are TRBV28 and TRBJ2-5; 10 bases are a match to TRBD2. V lost 10 bases to trimming and J lost 0 bases; unmatched junction nucleotides: 5. Germline CDR1 MDHEN, CDR2 SYDVKM. There are 14 residues in the CDR3. In DNA, the CDR3 is TGTGCCACCGCTAGCGGGGGTAACCAAGAGACCCAGTACTTC. Protein: CATASGGNQETQYF.

This clonotype was seen many times. V usage is TRBV11-1 and J usage is TRBJ2-5; D possibly corresponds to TRBD1 (6 bases). Trimming left V 2 bases short and J 4 bases short, with 20 bases between. Germline lookup yields CDR1 SGHAT and CDR2 FQDESV (reference sequence). The CDR3 has 17 residues. CDR3 protein: CASSLQGWGPEGETQYF. The CDR3 coding sequence is TGTGCCAGCAGCTTACAGGGGTGGGGGCCCGAGGGAGAGACCCAGTACTTC.

This clonotype was found many times. The chain is built from TRBV30 and TRBJ2-1; D gene uncertain. The CDR3 runs 12 residues. Per germline, CDR1 GTSNPN and CDR2 SVGIG (reference sequence). V was clipped by 3 bases and J by 3 bases, with 6 bases between them. For the CDR3, the DNA is TGTGCCTGGAGCCCTGTCTACAATGAGCAGTTCTTC. This translates into CAWSPVYNEQFF.